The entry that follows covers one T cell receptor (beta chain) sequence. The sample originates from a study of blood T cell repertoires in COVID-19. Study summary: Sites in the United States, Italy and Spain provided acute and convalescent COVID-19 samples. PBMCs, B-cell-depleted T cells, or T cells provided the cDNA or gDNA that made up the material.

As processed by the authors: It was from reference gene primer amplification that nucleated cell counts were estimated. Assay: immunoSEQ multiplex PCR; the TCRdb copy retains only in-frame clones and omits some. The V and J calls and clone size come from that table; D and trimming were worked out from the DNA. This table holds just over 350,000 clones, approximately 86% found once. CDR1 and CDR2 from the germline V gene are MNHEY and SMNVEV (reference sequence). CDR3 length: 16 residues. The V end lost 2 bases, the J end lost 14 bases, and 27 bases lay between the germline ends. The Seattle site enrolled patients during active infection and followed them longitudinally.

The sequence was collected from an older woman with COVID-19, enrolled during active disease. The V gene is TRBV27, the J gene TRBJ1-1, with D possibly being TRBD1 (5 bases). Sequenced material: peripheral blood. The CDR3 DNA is TGTGCCAGCAGTTTAAAATCCGGCGGGGGAAGATTGAGGTGCTTCTTT. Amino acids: CASSLKSGGGRLRCFF.